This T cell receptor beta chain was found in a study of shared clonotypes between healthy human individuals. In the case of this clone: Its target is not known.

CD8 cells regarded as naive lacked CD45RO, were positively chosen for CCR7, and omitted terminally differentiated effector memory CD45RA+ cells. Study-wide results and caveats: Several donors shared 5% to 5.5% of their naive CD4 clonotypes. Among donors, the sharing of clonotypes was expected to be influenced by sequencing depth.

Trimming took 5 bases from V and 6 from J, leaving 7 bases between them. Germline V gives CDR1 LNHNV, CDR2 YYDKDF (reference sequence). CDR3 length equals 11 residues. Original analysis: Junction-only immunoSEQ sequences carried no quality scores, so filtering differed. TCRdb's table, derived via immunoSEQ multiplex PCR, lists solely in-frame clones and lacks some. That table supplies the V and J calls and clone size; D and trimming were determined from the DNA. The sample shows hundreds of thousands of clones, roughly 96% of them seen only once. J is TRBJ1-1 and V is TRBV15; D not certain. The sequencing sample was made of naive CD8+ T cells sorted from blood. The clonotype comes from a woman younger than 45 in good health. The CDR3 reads CATSFGAEAFF. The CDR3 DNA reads TGTGCCACCAGCTTTGGCGCTGAAGCTTTCTTT.